Sequencing of this T cell receptor beta chain was carried out in a study of blood T cells in healthy people across ages. The CDR3 runs to 16 residues. V shed 5 bases and J shed 4 bases, with 17 bases lying between them. The V gene's germline CDR1 is MDHEN and CDR2 SYDVKM. Those donating, healthy Caucasian individuals from Russia, were aged roughly 6 to 100. This clonotype was recorded a few times. No antigen is known for it. Overall study findings and caveats: In these data, TCR beta diversity tracked strongly with naive T cell percentage.

For the second PCR, which ran for about 7 to 12 cycles, a sample-barcoded 5' primer and a J-beta primer mix were used. Each cDNA was tagged by a template-switch adaptor containing 12 random nucleotides. A single record per CDR3 protein comes from TCRdb applying MiXCR to the 5' RACE reads. The sample lists 850,000 to 1,000,000 distinct CDR3 sequences; about 44% were seen once. The chain recombines TRBV28 with TRBJ2-2, with D perhaps matching TRBD2 (5 bases). Sequenced sample: blood. This receptor was taken from a man younger than 45 in good health. CDR3 nucleotide sequence: TGTGCCAGCAGTCCCTCCGGGGATGGGCGCACCGGGGAGCTGTTTTTT. Translation: CASSPSGDGRTGELFF.